A single sample gave rise to the 30 T cell receptor beta chains below, sequenced in a study of cytomegalovirus exposure and HLA in healthy donors. The PCR contained 60 Vbeta and 13 Jbeta primers. The method was immunoSEQ multiplex PCR; TCRdb's version includes in-frame clones alone and lacks a portion of them. With about 190,000 clones in the sample, the ten largest clones hold roughly 0.98%. Sequenced: PBMCs. The receptor set was obtained from a woman in her twenties or thirties in good health and CMV-seropositive.

This chain links TRBV6-1 with TRBJ2-7, with TRBD1 matching 7 bases. Trimming cost V 5 bases and J 2 bases; bases outside gene matches: 3. The germline V gene has CDR1 MNHNS and CDR2 SASEGT. The CDR3 covers 13 residues. CDR3 nucleotides: TGTGCCAGCAGTACCGACAGGGCCTACGAGCAGTACTTC. The encoded protein is CASSTDRAYEQYF.

This rearrangement joins TRBV5-4 to TRBJ2-3; the match to TRBD2 covers 8 bases. Germline V CDR1 and CDR2: SGHNT, YYREEE (reference sequence). V shed 0 bases, J shed 4 bases, and the junction held 1 base outside the gene matches. The CDR3 is 14 amino acids. The CDR3, as DNA: TGTGCCAGCAGCTTGGCGGGGGGGGCAGATACGCAGTATTTT. This encodes CASSLAGGADTQYF.

This rearrangement joins TRBV5-1 to TRBJ2-7; 10 nucleotides agree with TRBD1. Unmatched junction bases numbered 6, after V lost 4 bases and J lost 2 bases. CDR1 is SGHRS, CDR2 YFSETQ, per germline. The CDR3 loop spans 15 amino acids. CDR3 in amino acids: CASSPAGTGAYEQYF. The DNA of the CDR3 is TGCGCCAGCAGCCCGGCCGGGACAGGGGCCTACGAGCAGTACTTC. Full variable domain (missing parts from reference TRBV5-1 and TRBJ2-7): KAGVTQTPRYLIKTRGQQVTLSCSPISGHRSVSWYQQTPGQGLQFLFEYFSETQRNKGNFPGRFSGRQFSNSRSEMNVSTLELGDSALYLCASSPAGTGAYEQYFGPGTRLTVT.

The gene calls are TRBV18 and TRBJ1-3; D is undetermined. The germline V gene has CDR1 KGHSH and CDR2 LQKENI. The CDR3 contains 17 residues. Trimming removed 0 bases at V and 3 bases at J, with 15 bases between. The CDR3 nucleotides read TGTGCCAGCTCACCACCCAGTACCTCCTCAGGTGGAAACACCATATATTTT. This sequence encodes CASSPPSTSSGGNTIYF.

The chain has TRBV28 and TRBJ2-7; 8 bases line up with TRBD1. Germline assignment: CDR1 MDHEN and CDR2 SYDVKM. CDR3 size: 16 residues. V gave up 2 bases and J gave up 3 bases; unmatched junction bases: 9. CDR3 bases: TGTGCCAGCAGTTTACCGGCAGGGGGCGCGTTCTACGAGCAGTACTTC. Its translation is CASSLPAGGAFYEQYF. The variable domain in full, with the rest retrieved from reference TRBV28 and TRBJ2-7, is DVKVTQSSRYLVKRTGEKVFLECVQDMDHENMFWYRQDPGLGLRLIYFSYDVKMKEKGDIPEGYSVSREKKERFSLILESASTNQTSMYLCASSLPAGGAFYEQYFGPGTRLTVT.

As regards this clone: Different DNA sequences within this sample yield the same CDR3. The rearrangement uses TRBV5-1 and TRBJ1-5; D call uncertain. Looked up from germline, CDR1 is SGHRS and CDR2 is YFSETQ. Between the trimmed V and J ends, which lost 2 bases and 2 bases, there was a span of 5 bases. This CDR3 contains 13 residues. The CDR3: CASSLTGNQPQHF. The CDR3 DNA reads as TGCGCCAGCAGCTTAACAGGCAATCAGCCCCAGCATTTT.

The chain carries TRBV19 and TRBJ1-5; 7 bases match TRBD1. The trim removed 6 bases at V and 1 base at J, leaving 12 bases unmatched. Germline loops: CDR1 LNHDA, CDR2 SQIVND (reference sequence). The CDR3 sequence is 17 residues long. CDR3 loop: CASSDEPTGISNQPQHF. In nucleotides, the CDR3 is TGTGCCAGTAGCGATGAACCGACAGGGATAAGCAATCAGCCCCAGCATTTT. Variable domain in full (rest from reference TRBV19 and TRBJ1-5): DGGITQSPKYLFRKEGQNVTLSCEQNLNHDAMYWYRQDPGQGLRLIYYSQIVNDFQKGDIAEGYSVSREKKESFPLTVTSAQKNPTAFYLCASSDEPTGISNQPQHFGDGTRLSIL.

The chain recombines TRBV9 with TRBJ1-4; 8 bases agree with TRBD1. Germline CDR1 reads SGDLS; CDR2 reads YYNGEE. V lost 4 bases, J lost 4 bases, and 6 bases stayed unmatched. The CDR3 extends over 15 amino acids. The CDR3 nucleotides are TGTGCCAGCAGCCCTCGGACAGGGATTAATGAAAAACTGTTTTTT. Translation: CASSPRTGINEKLFF.

The genes are TRBV28 and TRBJ1-4; 10 nucleotides line up with TRBD1. The junction had 4 bases not matched to a gene; V was cut back by 4 bases and J by 8 bases. The germline gives CDR1 MDHEN, CDR2 SYDVKM. CDR3 size: 14 residues. The CDR3 sequence: CASSSGTGDEKLFF. The DNA of the CDR3 is TGTGCCAGCAGTTCCGGGACAGGGGACGAAAAACTGTTTTTT.

The J gene is TRBJ2-7, the V gene TRBV7-2; D is possibly TRBD1 (6 bases). Germline loops: CDR1 SGHTA, CDR2 FQGNSA. Trimming left V 5 bases short and J 3 bases short, with 14 bases between. This CDR3 has 14 residues. CDR3 DNA: TGTGCCAGCAGCCCCCGGGACACTTTCTACGAGCAGTACTTC. The encoded protein is CASSPRDTFYEQYF. Looking up the rest from reference TRBV7-2 and TRBJ2-7 gives the full variable domain: GAGVSQSPSNKVTEKGKDVELRCDPISGHTALYWYRQSLGQGLEFLIYFQGNSAPDKSGLPSDRFSAERTGGSVSTLTIQRTQQEDSAVYLCASSPRDTFYEQYFGPGTRLTVT.

The gene calls are TRBV6-6 and TRBJ2-1; TRBD1 matches at 8 bases. The CDR3 is 16 residues long. Germline V gene sequence: CDR1 MNHNY, CDR2 SVGAGI (reference sequence). V was pared by 5 bases and J by 1 base, with 7 bases of the junction left unmatched. The CDR3: CASSNRQGLSYNEQFF. In nucleotides, the CDR3 is TGTGCCAGCAGTAACAGACAGGGGCTGTCCTACAATGAGCAGTTCTTC.

CDR3 residues: CASSDNGAGDYGYTF. The DNA for the CDR3 is TGTGCCAGCAGTGACAACGGGGCGGGGGACTATGGCTACACCTTC. This chain connects TRBV6-4 to TRBJ1-2; TRBD1 might be the D (5 bases). The germline CDR1 and CDR2 sequences are MRHNA and SNTAGT. Trimming took 2 bases from V and 3 from J, leaving 13 bases between them. This CDR3 has 15 amino acids.

The J gene is TRBJ1-5, the V gene TRBV12-5; 9 bases match TRBD1. V was clipped by 6 bases and J by 0 bases; unmatched bases: 9. The CDR3 sequence is 17 residues long. Germline CDR1 LGHNT, CDR2 FRNRAP. CDR3 DNA: TGTGCTAGTGGCTGGGCCGGGACAGGGTATAGCAATCAGCCCCAGCATTTT. It encodes CASGWAGTGYSNQPQHF.

This chain links TRBV9 with TRBJ1-2; the D gene is possibly TRBD1 (5 bases). Germline V gives CDR1 SGDLS, CDR2 YYNGEE. V shed 8 bases and J shed 2 bases, with 16 bases lying between them. The CDR3 spans 14 residues. The CDR3 DNA follows: TGTGCCAGTGGGGGGTCGGTCCGAAACTATGGCTACACCTTC. Translating gives CASGGSVRNYGYTF.

The chain is built from TRBV14 and TRBJ2-1, with TRBD1 matching 7 bases. This CDR3 comprises 15 residues. V was pared by 7 bases and J by 4 bases, with 10 bases of the junction left unmatched. Germline CDR1 is SGHDN and CDR2 is FVKESK. This CDR3 reads CASKKMVGQYNEQFF. The CDR3 DNA reads TGTGCCAGCAAAAAGATGGTGGGACAGTACAATGAGCAGTTCTTC.

The chain has TRBV5-6 and TRBJ1-6; D perhaps matches TRBD1 (5 bases). Germline lookup yields CDR1 SGHDT and CDR2 YYEEEE. This CDR3 is built from 14 residues. Trimming pared 1 base from V and 9 bases from J, leaving 11 bases between. The chain's CDR3 is CASSLRGRSSPLHF. CDR3 DNA sequence: TGTGCCAGCAGCTTGAGGGGTAGGAGTTCACCCCTCCACTTT.

The chain has TRBV6-1 and TRBJ1-2; 8 bases line up with TRBD1. CDR1 is MNHNS and CDR2 is SASEGT in the germline V gene. The CDR3 consists of 14 residues. Trimming cost V 10 bases and J 4 bases; bases outside gene matches: 11. The CDR3: CAISIGQGTYGYTF. In nucleotides, the CDR3 is TGTGCCATCTCTATAGGACAGGGTACCTATGGCTACACCTTC.

J is TRBJ2-3 and V is TRBV5-1, with 8 bases aligning to TRBD2. CDR3 length: 14 amino acids. The V segment lost 6 bases and the J segment 0 bases; nucleotides outside the gene matches: 3. Germline CDR1 and CDR2: SGHRS and YFSETQ. The CDR3 loop reads CASNERGSTDTQYF. The CDR3 nucleotides are TGCGCCAGCAACGAGCGGGGGAGCACAGATACGCAGTATTTT.

The chain joins TRBV7-6 to TRBJ2-1; 8 bases match TRBD2. There are 16 residues in the CDR3. With V trimmed by 5 bases and J by 0 bases, 6 bases remained unmatched. CDR1 and CDR2 from the germline V gene are SGHVS and FNYEAQ. CDR3 in DNA: TGTGCCAGCAGCCCCAAGAGCGGGGGCTCCTACAATGAGCAGTTCTTC. It codes for CASSPKSGGSYNEQFF.

The chain links TRBV27 to TRBJ2-5; perhaps TRBD1 as D (6 bases). V shed 5 bases and J shed 4 bases, with 17 bases lying between them. The germline CDR1 and CDR2 sequences are MNHEY and SMNVEV (reference sequence). CDR3 size: 15 residues. This CDR3 is CASSPGTTRGETQYF. The CDR3 coding sequence is TGTGCCAGCAGTCCTGGGACAACCCGGGGAGAGACCCAGTACTTC.

The J gene is TRBJ2-1, the V gene TRBV7-2, with TRBD2 matching over 8 bases. The CDR3 has 13 amino acids. V lost 5 bases to trimming and J lost 10 bases; unmatched junction nucleotides: 7. Germline-derived CDR1 and CDR2 are SGHTA and FQGNSA. For the CDR3, the DNA is TGTGCCAGCAGCCCAGGACTAGCTCGCGAGCAGTTCTTC. Its translation is CASSPGLAREQFF.

CDR3 sequence reads: CASRLASIYNEQFF. CDR3 sequence (DNA): TGTGCCAGCAGACTCGCGAGTATTTACAATGAGCAGTTCTTC. The gene calls are TRBV6-6 and TRBJ2-1; D is undetermined. The ends were cut back, 6 bases at V and 4 bases at J, with 13 bases in the middle. CDR1 and CDR2 (germline): MNHNY, SVGAGI (reference sequence). The CDR3 runs to 14 residues.

The chain recombines TRBV7-9 with TRBJ2-7; D not certain. CDR3 length: 12 residues. From germline, CDR1 is SEHNR and CDR2 FQNEAQ (reference sequence). Trimming shortened V by 4 bases and J by 3 bases, and 7 bases separated the two germline ends. CDR3 loop: CASSYTDYEQYF. CDR3 bases: TGTGCCAGCAGCTATACAGACTACGAGCAGTACTTC.

The V gene is TRBV5-1, the J gene TRBJ1-2; unclear D gene. Trimming removed 4 bases from V and 0 bases from J, with 10 bases in between. Germline CDR1 is SGHRS and CDR2 is YFSETQ. The CDR3 runs 14 residues. As DNA, the CDR3 is TGCGCCAGCAGCAAATCCGACACTAACTATGGCTACACCTTC. It translates to CASSKSDTNYGYTF.

J is TRBJ2-2 and V is TRBV5-1; a weak D match, TRBD1 (6 bases). The CDR3 totals 16 residues. Germline V CDR1 and CDR2: SGHRS, YFSETQ. Trimming removed 2 bases at V and 7 bases at J, with 18 bases between. The CDR3 loop reads CASSFITVGAIGELFF. The DNA for the CDR3 is TGCGCCAGCAGCTTTATAACAGTGGGGGCCATCGGGGAGCTGTTTTTT. The variable domain in full, with the rest retrieved from reference TRBV5-1 and TRBJ2-2, is KAGVTQTPRYLIKTRGQQVTLSCSPISGHRSVSWYQQTPGQGLQFLFEYFSETQRNKGNFPGRFSGRQFSNSRSEMNVSTLELGDSALYLCASSFITVGAIGELFFGEGSRLTVL.

The J gene is TRBJ1-3, the V gene TRBV19, with a possible D match to TRBD1 (6 bases). Per germline, CDR1 LNHDA and CDR2 SQIVND (reference sequence). V was pared by 5 bases and J by 4 bases, with 21 bases between. CDR3 length equals 17 residues. CDR3 sequence: CASSVTHRAIVGNTIYF. The CDR3 region has the DNA TGTGCCAGTAGTGTGACCCACAGGGCCATAGTCGGAAACACCATATATTTT.

This sequence joins TRBV7-6 and TRBJ2-7, with 9 positions matching TRBD1. Trimming cost V 3 bases and J 6 bases; bases outside gene matches: 12. This CDR3 spans 16 amino acids. Germline V gene sequence: CDR1 SGHVS, CDR2 FNYEAQ. CDR3 sequence (DNA): TGTGCCAGCAGCTTTGGACAGGGGTTGGTTAGCAGCGAGCAGTACTTC. Its protein is CASSFGQGLVSSEQYF.

Points on this clone: At one of its ends the junction is not consistent with the germline gene, which may arise from a read error. The rearrangement joins TRBV7-2 to TRBJ1-5; tentatively, D is TRBD1 (6 bases). The CDR3 covers 13 residues. Germline V gene sequence: CDR1 SGHTA, CDR2 FQGNSA. In DNA form, the CDR3 reads TGTGCCAGCAGCTTAGACAGGGATCAGCCCCGGCATTTT. Protein: CASSLDRDQPRHF.

The chain uses TRBV29-1 and TRBJ1-1; D perhaps matches TRBD1 (6 bases). From germline, CDR1 is SQVTM and CDR2 ANQGSEA. V lost 7 bases and J 0 bases, leaving 15 bases between the germline ends. The CDR3 runs to 14 residues. The CDR3 nucleotides are TGCAGCGCTGGGGCAGGGGCCATGAACACTGAAGCTTTCTTT. Amino acids: CSAGAGAMNTEAFF. Variable domain in full (rest from reference TRBV29-1 and TRBJ1-1): SAVISQKPSRDICQRGTSLTIQCQVDSQVTMMFWYRQQPGQSLTLIATANQGSEATYESGFVIDKFPISRPNLTFSTLTVSNMSPEDSSIYLCSAGAGAMNTEAFFGQGTRLTVV.

J is TRBJ1-2 and V is TRBV28, with 8 positions matching TRBD1. This CDR3 region has 16 residues. The junction had 15 bases not matched to a gene; V was cut back by 5 bases and J by 7 bases. The V gene's germline CDR1 is MDHEN and CDR2 SYDVKM. Here the CDR3 reads CASSPGDRKIGSGYTF. The CDR3 DNA reads as TGTGCCAGCAGTCCCGGGGACAGGAAGATAGGTTCTGGCTACACCTTC.